This record looks at one T cell receptor beta chain sequence and its context. What it binds is unknown. The data were taken from a study of cytomegalovirus exposure and HLA in healthy donors. Study-level points and caveats: A missense variant in DCLRE1C was later tied to TCR beta V- and J-gene trimming. Under in vitro conditions, a few CMV-associated chains were confirmed as specific for CMV antigens. TCR beta sequences numbering about 17,000 were associated with HLA alleles at 0.05 false discovery rate in a later analysis. It was 150 to 200 TCR beta chains that were listed as cytomegalovirus-associated.

The CDR3 length is 15 residues. Germline V gene data show CDR1 as SNHLY and CDR2 as FYNNEI. Trimming cost V 6 bases and J 6 bases; bases outside gene matches: 7. PCR primers comprised 60 Vbeta and 13 Jbeta primers. Sequencing used immunoSEQ multiplex PCR; TCRdb keeps in-frame clones, though not all of them. Found here are about 170,000 clones, around 80% of them singletons; the top ten hold 2% to 2.5%. The material sequenced was PBMCs. This chain links TRBV2 with TRBJ2-3; 12 nucleotides match TRBD2. The source of this sequence is a young woman in good health and CMV-seropositive. The CDR3: CASSVLAGGGDTQYF. CDR3 nucleotide sequence: TGTGCCAGCAGCGTTCTAGCGGGAGGGGGGGATACGCAGTATTTT.